This T cell receptor (beta chain) came from a study of cytomegalovirus exposure and HLA in healthy donors. In this sample, this clone turned up a few times. The antigen remains undetermined. PCR primers comprised 60 Vbeta and 13 Jbeta primers. Method: immunoSEQ multiplex PCR; TCRdb's copy keeps in-frame clones and lacks some. The table shows about 120,000 clones, with over 8.5% occurring only once. General study results and limits: CMV serostatus was the sole immune exposure data available. The listing of roughly 160 TCR beta chains classed them as cytomegalovirus-associated. Researchers reported in a later analysis that a missense DCLRE1C variant was tied to TCR beta V- and J-gene trimming. It was in a later analysis that TCR association rates were seen to vary by HLA locus, highest for DRB1 and lowest for HLA-C.

CDR3 length equals 17 residues. Germline CDR1 is MNHEY and CDR2 is SMNVEV (reference sequence). Trimming took off 3 bases at V and 2 bases at J, with 14 bases between the two ends. This TCR was sampled from a woman in her thirties or forties in good health and CMV-seropositive. Sample: PBMCs. This chain uses TRBV27 with TRBJ1-6, with a weak D call TRBD1 (6 bases). CDR3 sequence: CASSFSDRLTYNSPLHF. In DNA, the CDR3 is TGTGCCAGCAGTTTTTCGGACAGATTGACCTATAATTCACCCCTCCACTTT.